This is a list of T cell receptor beta chains from one sample in a study of CD4 T cells in relation to SARS-CoV-2 and coronaviruses. Sequencing was performed with immunoSEQ multiplex PCR; in TCRdb, only in-frame clones are kept and a portion is missing. Found here are around 45,000 clones, approximately 80% of them singletons; the top ten hold 1.4%. These receptors are not linked to any known antigen. The sequenced sample was naive CD4+ T cells from PBMCs, cultured in vitro. The receptor source for this set is an adult with COVID-19. Both conserved end residues are part of each CDR3. The D gene is left open where the match is weak. Size is stated for part of the rows, as once, few or many counts, or as a class when the clone is expanded.

J gene | V gene | D gene | clone size | CDR3 DNA | CDR3 protein
TRBJ1-1 | TRBV18 | TRBD1 | . | TGTGCCAGCTCACTACGGACAGGATCGGGTGAAGCTTTCTTT | CASSLRTGSGEAFF
TRBJ2-3 | TRBV30 | TRBD1 | . | TGTGCCTGGAGTGGGGGACAGGGTCTTTTCGCAGATACGCAGTATTTT | CAWSGGQGLFADTQYF
TRBJ2-1 | TRBV14 | . | . | TGTGCCAGCAGCCTACGGGTGTCCTACAATGAGCAGTTCTTC | CASSLRVSYNEQFF
TRBJ1-1 | TRBV15 | . | . | TGTGCCACCAGCAGAGATAACGTGAACACTGAAGCTTTCTTT | CATSRDNVNTEAFF
TRBJ2-7 | TRBV11-2 | . | once | TGTGCCAGCAGCCCTAAAGGTGGGGCGGATGGCTCCTACGAGCAGTACTTC | CASSPKGGADGSYEQYF
TRBJ2-3 | TRBV6-2/TRBV6-3 | TRBD2 | . | TGTGCCAGCAGTTACTCAGTAGCGGGAGAAGATACGCAGTATTTT | CASSYSVAGEDTQYF
TRBJ2-2 | TRBV25-1 | TRBD2 | . | TGTGCCAGCAGTAGAGCGGGAGGGCCCACCGGGGAGCTGTTTTTT | CASSRAGGPTGELFF
TRBJ1-1 | TRBV10-3 | . | . | TGTGCCATCAGTGAGGGAGCCGAAGCTTTCTTT | CAISEGAEAFF
TRBJ2-7 | TRBV19 | TRBD2 | . | TGTGCCAGTAGCCTAGGACTAGCGGGAGCTCCCGACGAGCAGTACTTC | CASSLGLAGAPDEQYF
TRBJ2-4 | TRBV18 | . | . | TGTGCCAGCTCACCAGTGGGAGGAATAGCCAAAAACATTCAGTACTTC | CASSPVGGIAKNIQYF
TRBJ2-5 | TRBV28 | . | once | TGTGCCAGCAGTTTTCGGCGGTTGAACCCCAGGACCCAGTACTTC | CASSFRRLNPRTQYF
TRBJ2-7 | TRBV7-3 | . | . | TGTGCCAGCAGCTTAGGCCACCCAGGATATGGCGAGCAGTACTTC | CASSLGHPGYGEQYF
TRBJ2-7 | TRBV9 | . | once | TGTGCCAGCAGCGCGAACACCGGGACTGTGTACGAGCAGTACTTC | CASSANTGTVYEQYF
TRBJ2-2 | TRBV7-7 | . | . | TGTGCTAGCAGCTTAGACATCGGGCCCGGGGAGCTGTTTTTT | CASSLDIGPGELFF
TRBJ2-1 | TRBV19 | TRBD2 | . | TGTGCCAGTAGGGGATTAGAACCGGGAGGAACCTCCTACAATGAGCAGTTCTTC | CASRGLEPGGTSYNEQFF
TRBJ2-7 | TRBV5-4 | TRBD2 | . | TGTGCCAGCAGCCCAAGCGGGAGGGAATCCTACGAGCAGTACTTC | CASSPSGRESYEQYF
TRBJ2-5 | TRBV10-3 | . | . | TGTGCCATCAGTGTTGCCGGGGAGACCCAGTACTTC | CAISVAGETQYF
TRBJ2-7 | TRBV19 | TRBD2 | once | TGTGCCAGTACCCCTAGCGGGAGCTCCTACGAGCAGTACTTC | CASTPSGSSYEQYF
TRBJ2-7 | TRBV18 | . | . | TGTGCCAGCTCCCACCCCCGCCAGGCGTTAGGCTCCTACGAGCAGTACTTC | CASSHPRQALGSYEQYF
TRBJ2-7 | TRBV5-1 | . | once | TGCGCCAGCAGCTTGGCCCCAGGGCCGGAATCTAGCTACGAGCAGTACTTC | CASSLAPGPESSYEQYF
TRBJ2-5 | TRBV19 | TRBD1 | . | TGTGCCAGTAGTATATCCGGTCGTGGGACAGGGGGAGAGACCCAGTACTTC | CASSISGRGTGGETQYF
TRBJ1-3 | TRBV15 | . | few | TGTGCCACCCGCGAGATCCTCTCTGGAAACACCATATATTTT | CATREILSGNTIYF
TRBJ1-2 | TRBV28 | . | . | TGTGCCAGCAGTCCTCCAGGGGCAAATAACTATGGCTACACCTTC | CASSPPGANNYGYTF
TRBJ2-7 | TRBV18 | TRBD2 | once | TGTGCCAGCTCACCGACTAGCGGGAGGTCCGAGCAGTACTTC | CASSPTSGRSEQYF
TRBJ2-5 | TRBV2 | . | . | TGTGCCAGCAGTGTTCAGGGAAGGGAGACCCAGTACTTC | CASSVQGRETQYF
TRBJ1-1 | TRBV28 | TRBD1 | . | TGTGCCAGCAGTTTATCCACAGGGGGCTTTGAAGCTTTCTTT | CASSLSTGGFEAFF
TRBJ1-1 | TRBV5-1 | . | few | TGCGCCAGCAGCTCCTCGGGACAATTGGGCACTGAAGCTTTCTTT | CASSSSGQLGTEAFF
TRBJ2-7 | TRBV20-1 | . | . | TGCAGTGCTAGTGGCCATGGAGGGGGGAACTACGAGCAGTACTTC | CSASGHGGGNYEQYF
TRBJ1-6 | TRBV2 | . | . | TGTGCCGGCAAGGAGGGATATAATTCACCCCTCCACTTT | CAGKEGYNSPLHF
TRBJ1-1 | TRBV29-1 | . | . | TGCAGCGTTGAAGGGTCAGGGTATTCAGCTTTCTTT | CSVEGSGYSAFF
TRBJ2-1 | TRBV18 | . | once | TGTGCCAGCTCACCGTATCGGAGTGAGCAGTTCTTC | CASSPYRSEQFF
TRBJ2-1 | TRBV19 | . | once | TGTGCCAGTAGTATTATATCGAGCTCCTACAATGAGCAGTTCTTC | CASSIISSSYNEQFF
TRBJ2-7 | TRBV18 | . | few | TGTGCCAGCTCACCACGACAGGTCGATAACTACGAGCAGTACTTC | CASSPRQVDNYEQYF
TRBJ2-2 | TRBV7-9 | . | . | TGTGCCAGCAGCTCCACAGAGAAGAACACCGGGGAGCTGTTTTTT | CASSSTEKNTGELFF
TRBJ1-2 | TRBV6-4 | TRBD1 | . | TGTGCCAGCAGTGAAGGGGGCGCATCGGACGGCTACACCTTC | CASSEGGASDGYTF
TRBJ1-2 | TRBV12-3/TRBV12-4 | . | . | TGTGCCAGCAGTTTACGGGGTAGCTATGGCTACACCTTC | CASSLRGSYGYTF
TRBJ2-1 | TRBV30 | . | few | TGTGCCTGGAGTGCCAACAATGAGCAGTTCTTC | CAWSANNEQFF
TRBJ2-7 | TRBV7-3 | . | . | TGTGCCAGCAGCCCGGGTGTATGGGGCTCCTACGAGCAGTACTTC | CASSPGVWGSYEQYF
TRBJ2-1 | TRBV7-9 | . | once | TGTGCCAGCAGCTTAGAGGGGGGTGGGGAGCAGTTCTTC | CASSLEGGGEQFF
TRBJ2-2 | TRBV28 | . | . | TGTGCCAGCAGAGTGAACACCGGGGAGCTGTTTTTT | CASRVNTGELFF
TRBJ2-1 | TRBV29-1 | TRBD2 | . | TGCAGCGTTGGACTAGCGGGATTAGACAATGAGCAGTTCTTC | CSVGLAGLDNEQFF
TRBJ1-4 | TRBV6-5 | . | . | TGTGCCAGCAGATTGAGAAGAACTAATGAAAAACTGTTTTTT | CASRLRRTNEKLFF
TRBJ2-2 | TRBV27 | . | . | TGTGCCAGCAGCCCTCTCCGGGACACCAACACCGGGGAGCTGTTTTTT | CASSPLRDTNTGELFF
TRBJ2-7 | TRBV2 | . | . | TGTGCCAGCAGGGGGGAAGGGATCCTCTACGAGCAGTACTTC | CASRGEGILYEQYF
TRBJ1-1 | TRBV7-2 | TRBD1 | . | TGTGCCAGCAGCTTTTTCCCCGGACAGGCGACGAACACTGAAGCTTTCTTT | CASSFFPGQATNTEAFF